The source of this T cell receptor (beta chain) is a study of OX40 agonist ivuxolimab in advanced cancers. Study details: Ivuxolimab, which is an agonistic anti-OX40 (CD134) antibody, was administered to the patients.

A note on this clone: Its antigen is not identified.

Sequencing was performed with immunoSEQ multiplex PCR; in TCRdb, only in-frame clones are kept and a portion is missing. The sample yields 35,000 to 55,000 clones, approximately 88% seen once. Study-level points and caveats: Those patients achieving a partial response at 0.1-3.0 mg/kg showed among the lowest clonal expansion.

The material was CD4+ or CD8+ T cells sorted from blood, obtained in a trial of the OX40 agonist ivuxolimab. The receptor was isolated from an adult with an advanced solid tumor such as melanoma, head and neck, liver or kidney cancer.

Written as DNA, the CDR3 is TGTGCCACCAGCAGAGTGGGTAGCGCTCTTGATGAGCAGTTCTTC. Its protein product is CATSRVGSALDEQFF. V usage is TRBV15 and J usage is TRBJ2-1; tentatively, D is TRBD2 (5 bases). Trimming stripped 1 base from V and 8 bases from J, with 15 bases between. CDR3 length: 15 residues. Looked up from germline, CDR1 is LNHNV and CDR2 is YYDKDF (reference sequence).